Listed below are T cell receptor beta chains from one sample, sequenced in a study of T cell responses to AZD1222 COVID-19 vaccine. Clones were read by immunoSEQ multiplex PCR, and TCRdb kept only the in-frame ones, dropping some. In the table there are 70,000 to 95,000 clones, about 86% of which are singletons. This specimen was peripheral blood, taken 28 days after the second AZD1222 dose. These receptors all stem from an adult who received the AZD1222 COVID-19 vaccine. Both conserved end residues are part of each CDR3. A D gene is named only where the DNA matches it firmly. Some rows have no size entry. The others give once, few or many, or a class for an expanded clone.

V gene	clone size	D gene	J gene	CDR3 DNA	CDR3 protein
TRBV19	.	TRBD1	TRBJ1-2	TGTGCCAGTAGTCCCGGGACAGCCAAAGCGAACTATGGCTACACCTTC	CASSPGTAKANYGYTF
TRBV5-1	.	.	TRBJ1-3	TGCGCCAGCAGCACGGAGGGGACTGGAAACACCATATATTTT	CASSTEGTGNTIYF
TRBV27	.	.	TRBJ1-2	TGTGCCAGCAGCAGGGCTAACTATGGCTACACCTTC	CASSRANYGYTF
TRBV4-3	.	TRBD1	TRBJ2-7	TGCGCCAGCAGCCCAGGGGGTTCCTACGAGCAGTACTTC	CASSPGGSYEQYF
TRBV5-1	.	TRBD2	TRBJ2-3	TGCGCCAGCACTCCAAGCGGGGGGCCGACAGATACGCAGTATTTT	CASTPSGGPTDTQYF
TRBV29-1	.	.	TRBJ1-1	TGCAGCGTTGGGTTGTCGGGGACTGGTGGCACTGAAGCTTTCTTT	CSVGLSGTGGTEAFF
TRBV18	.	.	TRBJ1-1	TGTGCCAGCTCACCACCGAAGACAGGGAACACTGAAGCTTTCTTT	CASSPPKTGNTEAFF
TRBV2	.	.	TRBJ1-1	TGTGCCAGCAGTGGCGGGTTAGCGACTGAAGCTTTCTTT	CASSGGLATEAFF
TRBV6-5	.	TRBD2	TRBJ2-1	TGTGCCAGCAGTTACTCGGGACTACATTACAATGAGCAGTTCTTC	CASSYSGLHYNEQFF
TRBV27	.	.	TRBJ2-6	TGTGCCAGCAGTTTAGCTTCTGGGGCCAACGTCCTGACTTTC	CASSLASGANVLTF
TRBV4-1	.	.	TRBJ2-7	TGCGCCAGCAGCCCCGGGGAGCGTTACGAGCAGTACTTC	CASSPGERYEQYF
TRBV3-1/TRBV3-2	once	TRBD2	TRBJ2-4	TGTGCCAGCAGCCTCGGACTAGCGGTCGTTCTAGCCAAAAACATTCAGTACTTC	CASSLGLAVVLAKNIQYF
TRBV4-1	.	.	TRBJ2-5	TGCGCCAGCAGCCAATGGAGGGGGGAGACCCAGTACTTC	CASSQWRGETQYF
TRBV5-5	.	.	TRBJ1-5	TGTGCCAGCAGACCCCGAGGCGGGGATAGCAATCAGCCCCAGCATTTT	CASRPRGGDSNQPQHF
TRBV6-5	.	.	TRBJ1-1	TGTGCCAGCAGAAACCCGGGAGCTGAAGCTTTCTTT	CASRNPGAEAFF
TRBV12-3/TRBV12-4	once	TRBD1	TRBJ2-7	TGTGCCAGCAGGGCAGGACAGGGGGCCGAGCAGTACTTC	CASRAGQGAEQYF
TRBV5-1	.	.	TRBJ1-1	TGCGCCAGCAGGGGCGGGACTGAAGCTTTCTTT	CASRGGTEAFF
TRBV28	.	.	TRBJ1-5	TGTGCCAGCAACCCCGATAACAGGCTCCTTCACGGGCTCAATCAGCCCCAGCATTTT	CASNPDNRLLHGLNQPQHF
TRBV30	.	.	TRBJ2-3	TGTGCCTGGAGTGGGGGGGCGGCAGATACGCAGTATTTT	CAWSGGAADTQYF
TRBV30	.	.	TRBJ2-1	TGTGCCTGGAGTGTATGGGGGGGCGGGGCTTCCTACAATGAGCAGTTCTTC	CAWSVWGGGASYNEQFF
TRBV11-3	.	.	TRBJ2-1	TGTGCCAGCAGCCCCCCGGTGGGGGTGGGGAGCAATGAGCAGTTCTTC	CASSPPVGVGSNEQFF
TRBV6-5	.	.	TRBJ1-1	TGTGCCAGCACCGTTGGGCCTGAAGCTTTCTTT	CASTVGPEAFF
TRBV28	.	TRBD1	TRBJ2-7	TGTGCCAGCACAGGGGGCGGCCCCCCCTACGAGCAGTACTTC	CASTGGGPPYEQYF
TRBV5-1	.	.	TRBJ1-1	TGCGCCAGCAGGCCTCGTCAGGGGAACACTGAAGCTTTCTTT	CASRPRQGNTEAFF
TRBV5-8	.	.	TRBJ1-1	TGTGCCAGCAGCGTGCGGTCCCTCACTGAAGCTTTCTTT	CASSVRSLTEAFF
TRBV11-2	.	TRBD2	TRBJ2-7	TGTGCCAGCAGTCCCGGGGGGGGGCTTTCTACCTACGAGCAGTACTTC	CASSPGGGLSTYEQYF
TRBV7-9	.	.	TRBJ1-2	TGTGCCAGCAGCTTAGGGAGGGACGGCTACACCTTC	CASSLGRDGYTF
TRBV7-8	.	.	TRBJ2-3	TGTGCCAGCAGCTCCGACGGAGGTGCCCGACGGTATTTT	CASSSDGGARRYF
TRBV5-8	.	TRBD1	TRBJ1-4	TGTGCCAGCAGCTTGCCCGGACAGGTTAATGAAAAACTGTTTTTT	CASSLPGQVNEKLFF
TRBV7-2	few	.	TRBJ2-7	TGTGCCAGCAGCCAATTTAGCTACGAGCAGTACTTC	CASSQFSYEQYF
TRBV21-1	.	.	TRBJ1-3	TGTGCCAGCAGCAAGCCTCCGGGACAGGGGAAATTGGTCACTGGAAACACCATATATTTT	CASSKPPGQGKLVTGNTIYF
TRBV18	.	.	TRBJ1-3	TGTGCCAGCTCATCGACAGGTTTTGGAAACACCATATATTTT	CASSSTGFGNTIYF
TRBV3-1/TRBV3-2	.	.	TRBJ1-1	TGTGCCAGCAGCCAAGGCCAGGTCTGGAAGGGGACTGAAGCTTTCTTT	CASSQGQVWKGTEAFF
TRBV13	.	.	TRBJ2-7	TGTGCCAGCAGCTTAGGGCCAGTTACCTACGAGCAGTACTTC	CASSLGPVTYEQYF
TRBV28	.	TRBD1	TRBJ2-4	TGTGCCAGCAGTTCCGGGACAGGGTTTAACATTCAGTACTTC	CASSSGTGFNIQYF
TRBV10-3	.	.	TRBJ2-5	TGTGCCATCAGTGTTGCGAGAGCACGGGAGACCCAGTACTTC	CAISVARARETQYF
TRBV5-1	.	TRBD2	TRBJ2-7	TGCGCCAGCAGCCCTCGACTAGCGGGAGAGGGAGAGCAGTACTTC	CASSPRLAGEGEQYF
TRBV5-1	.	TRBD2	TRBJ2-1	TGCGCCAGCAGCTTTAGCGGGGGGGCTGCGAATGAGCAGTTCTTC	CASSFSGGAANEQFF
TRBV7-8	.	.	TRBJ1-5	TGTGCCAGCAGCTTAGGAAGGGCCGTGGGACAGCCCCAGCATTTT	CASSLGRAVGQPQHF
TRBV7-3	once	.	TRBJ2-2	TGTGCCAGCAGCCTCAACACCGGGGAGCTGTTTTTT	CASSLNTGELFF
TRBV19	.	.	TRBJ2-1	TGTGCCAGTAGTATTCGACAGGAAGGGAATGAGCAGTTCTTC	CASSIRQEGNEQFF
TRBV28	.	.	TRBJ2-5	TGTGCCAGCAGTTTGATACACCGACAAGAGACCCAGTACTTC	CASSLIHRQETQYF
TRBV28	once	TRBD1	TRBJ2-7	TGTGCCAGCACCCCCCCAGACAGGGGGCAATACGAGCAGTACTTC	CASTPPDRGQYEQYF
TRBV7-9	.	TRBD2	TRBJ2-1	TGTGCCAGCAGCCCCGGGACTAGCGGGGGCAATGAGCAGTTCTTC	CASSPGTSGGNEQFF
TRBV2	.	.	TRBJ2-1	TGTGCCAGCAGTGAATCGGCAGTTACTAATGAGCAGTTCTTC	CASSESAVTNEQFF
TRBV10-1	.	.	TRBJ2-2	TGCGCCAGCAGCGTTTCAGGGGAGGCCGGGGAGCTGTTTTTT	CASSVSGEAGELFF
TRBV5-4	.	.	TRBJ2-2	TGTGCCAGCAGCATACGTTCCGGGACAACCATGACCGGGGAGCTGTTTTTT	CASSIRSGTTMTGELFF
TRBV2	.	TRBD1	TRBJ1-5	TGTGCCAGCAAGGGACAGGGAGGGCAGCCCCAGCATTTT	CASKGQGGQPQHF
TRBV5-1	.	.	TRBJ1-3	TGCGCCAGCAGCGTATCCGGGACTCAGGGAAACACCATATATTTT	CASSVSGTQGNTIYF
TRBV2	.	TRBD1	TRBJ1-5	TGTGCCAGCAGAGATAATACAGGGGGCCCGCTCAATCAGCCCCAGCATTTT	CASRDNTGGPLNQPQHF
TRBV5-1	.	TRBD1	TRBJ1-1	TGCGCCAGCAGCTTGGTGCAGGGGGGGACTGAAGCTTTCTTT	CASSLVQGGTEAFF
TRBV28	.	TRBD1	TRBJ1-2	TGTGCCAGCATGGACTTCGGGACAGACTCTTATGGCTACACCTTC	CASMDFGTDSYGYTF
TRBV11-3	.	TRBD2	TRBJ2-1	TGTGCCAGCAGCGAACTAGCGGGAGTATATAATGAGCAGTTCTTC	CASSELAGVYNEQFF
TRBV19	.	.	TRBJ2-1	TGTGCCAGTAGTATGACGGACAGTTGGGGCCCCTACAATGAGCAGTTCTTC	CASSMTDSWGPYNEQFF
TRBV11-2	.	TRBD1	TRBJ2-5	TGTGCCAGCAGCGCAGCAGGGGGTGTGGAGACCCAGTACTTC	CASSAAGGVETQYF
TRBV5-6	.	.	TRBJ1-6	TGTGCCAGCAGCCCCCGGTCTTTTCGTAATTCACCCCTCCACTTT	CASSPRSFRNSPLHF
TRBV15	.	.	TRBJ2-1	TGTGCCACCAGCAGAGAGGGCGGGAATGGGAATGAGCAGTTCTTC	CATSREGGNGNEQFF
TRBV28	once	.	TRBJ2-7	TGTGCCAGCAGTTTACCCGGGAGCTCCTACGAGCAGTACTTC	CASSLPGSSYEQYF
TRBV5-6	.	TRBD1	TRBJ2-2	TGTGCCAGCAGCTTGGGACAGGGGGTAGCCGGGGAGCTGTTTTTT	CASSLGQGVAGELFF